This TCR beta chain was identified during a study of OX40 agonist ivuxolimab in advanced cancers. With regard to the full study: Ivuxolimab was an agonistic, fully human IgG2 monoclonal antibody directed against OX40 (CD134), a costimulatory receptor. Among the approximately 54 dose-escalation patients, roughly 20 had hepatocellular carcinoma, around 15 melanoma, 9 renal cell carcinoma and 9 head and neck cancer. The paper reports the monotherapy dose-escalation portion (N of about 50 patients) of the phase I ivuxolimab trial. Prior anti-PD-1, anti-PD-L1 or anti-CTLA-4 therapy was permitted, and approximately 40% of dose-escalation patients had received checkpoint inhibitors. The purpose of peripheral TCRbeta sequencing was to test whether ivuxolimab changed TCR sequence diversity and led to clonal T-cell expansion. Intravenous ivuxolimab was administered to patients every 2 weeks at six dose levels: 0.01, 0.1, 0.3, 1.5, 3 and 10 mg/kg. In the dose-escalation cohort, 75% to 85% of patients were male, and the mean age was 60 years with a range of roughly 20 to 80. Partial responses were achieved by three dose-escalation patients, of whom one had hepatocellular carcinoma and two had cutaneous melanoma.

Summary of the overall study and its limitations: In the 0.1-3.0 mg/kg groups, partial responders were among the patients with the lowest normalized peripheral clonal expansion, particularly in CD8+ T cells. At doses of 0.1 to 3.0 mg/kg, clonal expansion of both CD4+ and CD8+ T cells in blood was seen between baseline and week 6. After ivuxolimab, more expanded clones were found on average in CD8+ T cells than in CD4+ T cells. Low levels of normalized T-cell clonal expansion were also seen in some patients who did not respond. Which antigens the clonally expanded peripheral T cells were specific for was not determined.

The trial excluded patients who had a history of autoimmune disease or were on systemic immunosuppression. Peripheral blood for TCR sequencing was collected from all dose cohorts at baseline, on cycle 4 day 1, and on cycle 7 day 1. The samples were taken from a phase I, first-in-human, multicenter, open-label dose-escalation trial of ivuxolimab. Adults with locally advanced or metastatic melanoma, renal cell carcinoma, hepatocellular carcinoma or head and neck squamous cell carcinoma were enrolled in the trial. Before TCR sequencing, CD4+ T cells and CD8+ T cells from peripheral blood were sorted into separate populations. This clone came up once. No antigen is known for it. Base qualities are not recorded, but no much larger clone differs from it by a single base. Genomic DNA was isolated from the sorted cells so that the TCRbeta CDR3 region could be sequenced. The immunoSEQ Assay was used to sequence the TCRbeta CDR3 regions. TCRdb stores this immuneACCESS table with in-frame sequences only. Part of the clones is absent; in the studies checked, under half of the shortfall reflects unresolved V genes, and no reason is known for the rest. In all, the sample holds approximately 70,000 clones, and roughly 82% of those were seen once. Less than 8% of the sample rests with the top ten.

In the germline V gene, CDR1 corresponds to SGHTA and CDR2 to FQGTGA. From the cysteine through the phenylalanine, the CDR3 covers 16 amino acids. Just CDR3 DNA is preserved here, 48 bases in frame from base 1. V and J are trimmed by 5 bases and 5 bases, and the gene matches miss 10 bases of the junction. This clonotype was sampled from an adult with an advanced solid tumor such as melanoma, head and neck, liver or kidney cancer. The material was CD4+ or CD8+ T cells sorted from blood, obtained in a trial of the OX40 agonist ivuxolimab. Here the chain combines TRBV7-3 and TRBJ2-3; TRBD2 fits 10 bases in the junction. CDR3 sequence: CASSNRTSGARDTQYF. The nucleotide sequence reads as follows: TGTGCCAGCAGCAATCGGACTAGCGGAGCCCGAGATACGCAGTATTTT. This CDR3, with the reference TRBV7-3 and TRBJ2-3 proteins standing in past its ends, gives the full variable domain GAGVSQTPSNKVTEKGKYVELRCDPISGHTALYWYRQSLGQGPEFLIYFQGTGAADDSGLPNDRFFAVRPEGSVSTLKIQRTERGDSAVYLCASSNRTSGARDTQYFGPGTRLTVL.